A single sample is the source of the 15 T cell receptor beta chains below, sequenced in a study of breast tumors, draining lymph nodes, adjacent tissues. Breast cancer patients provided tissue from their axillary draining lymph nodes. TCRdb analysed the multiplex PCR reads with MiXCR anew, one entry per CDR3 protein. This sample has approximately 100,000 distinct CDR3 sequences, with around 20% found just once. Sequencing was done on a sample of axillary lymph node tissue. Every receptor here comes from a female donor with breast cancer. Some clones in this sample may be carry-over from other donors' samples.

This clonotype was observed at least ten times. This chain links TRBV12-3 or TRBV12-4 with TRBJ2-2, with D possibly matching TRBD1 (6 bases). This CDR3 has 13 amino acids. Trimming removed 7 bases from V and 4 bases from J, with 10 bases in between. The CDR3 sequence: CASKDSSTGELFF. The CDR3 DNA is TGTGCCAGCAAGGACAGTAGCACCGGGGAGCTGTTTTTT.

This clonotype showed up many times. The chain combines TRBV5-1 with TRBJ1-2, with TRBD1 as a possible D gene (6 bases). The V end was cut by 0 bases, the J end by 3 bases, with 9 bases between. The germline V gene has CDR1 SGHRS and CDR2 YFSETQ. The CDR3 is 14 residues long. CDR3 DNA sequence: TGCGCCAGCAGCTTGGCAGGGGCTGACTATGGCTACACCTTC. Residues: CASSLAGADYGYTF. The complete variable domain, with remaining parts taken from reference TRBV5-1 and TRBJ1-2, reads KAGVTQTPRYLIKTRGQQVTLSCSPISGHRSVSWYQQTPGQGLQFLFEYFSETQRNKGNFPGRFSGRQFSNSRSEMNVSTLELGDSALYLCASSLAGADYGYTFGSGTRLTVV.

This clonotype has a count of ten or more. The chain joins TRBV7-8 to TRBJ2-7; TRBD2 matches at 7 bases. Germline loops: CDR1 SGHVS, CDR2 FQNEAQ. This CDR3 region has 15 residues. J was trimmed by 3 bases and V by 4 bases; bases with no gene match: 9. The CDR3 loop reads CASSSPGRGNYEQYF. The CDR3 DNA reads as TGTGCCAGCAGCTCCCCAGGGCGGGGGAACTACGAGCAGTACTTC.

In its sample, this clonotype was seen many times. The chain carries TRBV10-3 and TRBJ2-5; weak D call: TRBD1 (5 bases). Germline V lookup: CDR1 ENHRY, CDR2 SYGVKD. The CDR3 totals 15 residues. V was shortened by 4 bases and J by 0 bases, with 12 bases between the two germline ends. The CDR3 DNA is TGTGCCATCAGTGTTGGGAAGGGGTACCAAGAGACCCAGTACTTC. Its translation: CAISVGKGYQETQYF.

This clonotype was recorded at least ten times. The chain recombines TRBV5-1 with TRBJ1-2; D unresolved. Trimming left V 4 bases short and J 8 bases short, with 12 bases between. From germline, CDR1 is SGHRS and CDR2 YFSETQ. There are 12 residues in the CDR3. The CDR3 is CASSPDQYGYTF. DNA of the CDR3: TGCGCCAGCAGCCCTGACCAGTACGGCTACACCTTC.

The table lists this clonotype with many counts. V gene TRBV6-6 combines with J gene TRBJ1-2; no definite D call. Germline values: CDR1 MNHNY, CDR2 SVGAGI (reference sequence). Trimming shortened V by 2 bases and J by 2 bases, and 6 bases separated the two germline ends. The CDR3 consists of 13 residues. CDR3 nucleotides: TGTGCCAGCAGTTACAACAGCAACTATGGCTACACCTTC. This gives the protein CASSYNSNYGYTF.

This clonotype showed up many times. CDR3 sequence reads: CASSLYQGPSGANVLTF. The DNA of the CDR3 is TGTGCCAGCAGCTTGTATCAGGGTCCATCTGGGGCCAACGTCCTGACTTTC. The chain carries TRBV11-2 and TRBJ2-6; D possibly corresponds to TRBD1 (5 bases). The length of the CDR3 is 17 residues. Trimming left V 3 bases short and J 1 base short, with 13 bases between. Germline CDR1 reads SGHAT; CDR2 reads FQNNGV.

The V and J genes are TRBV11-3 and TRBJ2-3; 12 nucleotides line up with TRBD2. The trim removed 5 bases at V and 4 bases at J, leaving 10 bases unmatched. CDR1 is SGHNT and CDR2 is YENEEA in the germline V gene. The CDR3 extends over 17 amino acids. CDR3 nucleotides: TGTGCCAGCAGCCCAAATCGACTAGCGGGAGATTCAGATACGCAGTATTTT. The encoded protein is CASSPNRLAGDSDTQYF.

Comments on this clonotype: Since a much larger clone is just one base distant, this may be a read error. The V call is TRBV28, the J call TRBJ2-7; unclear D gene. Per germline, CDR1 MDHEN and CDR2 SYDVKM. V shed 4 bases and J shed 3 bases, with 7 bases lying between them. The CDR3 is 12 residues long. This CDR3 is CASSSRRYEQYF. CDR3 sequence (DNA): TGTGCCAGCAGTTCCAGGCGCTACGAGCAGTACTTC. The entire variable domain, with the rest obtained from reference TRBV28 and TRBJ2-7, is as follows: DVKVTQSSRYLVKRTGEKVFLECVQDMDHENMFWYRQDPGLGLRLIYFSYDVKMKEKGDIPEGYSVSREKKERFSLILESASTNQTSMYLCASSSRRYEQYFGPGTRLTVT.

CDR3 bases: TGCAGTGCTACGGATCGCCGGGGAGCTTTCTTT. Protein: CSATDRRGAFF. The chain employs TRBV20-1 and TRBJ1-1; D gene unclear. The CDR3 consists of 11 residues. Germline CDR1 is DFQATT and CDR2 is SNEGSKA (reference sequence). V dropped 4 bases and J dropped 10 bases, with 13 bases sitting between them.

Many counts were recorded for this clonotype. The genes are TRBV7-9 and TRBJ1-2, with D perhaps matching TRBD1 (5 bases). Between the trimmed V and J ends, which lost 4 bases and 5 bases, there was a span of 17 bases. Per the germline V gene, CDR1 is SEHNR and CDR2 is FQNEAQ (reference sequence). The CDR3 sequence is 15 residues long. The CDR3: CASSSFLGLTYGYTF. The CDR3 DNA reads TGTGCCAGCAGCTCTTTTTTGGGACTGACATATGGCTACACCTTC. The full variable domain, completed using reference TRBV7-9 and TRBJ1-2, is DTGVSQNPRHKITKRGQNVTFRCDPISEHNRLYWYRQTLGQGPEFLTYFQNEAQLEKSRLLSDRFSAERPKGSFSTLEIQRTEQGDSAMYLCASSSFLGLTYGYTFGSGTRLTVV.

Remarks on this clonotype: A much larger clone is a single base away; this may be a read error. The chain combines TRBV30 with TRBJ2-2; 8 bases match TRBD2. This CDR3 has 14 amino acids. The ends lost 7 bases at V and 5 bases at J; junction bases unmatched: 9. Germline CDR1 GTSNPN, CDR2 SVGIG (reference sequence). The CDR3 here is CASRVSGVTGELFF. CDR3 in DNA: TGTGCCTCAAGGGTTAGCGGGGTTACCGGGGAGCTGTTTTTT.

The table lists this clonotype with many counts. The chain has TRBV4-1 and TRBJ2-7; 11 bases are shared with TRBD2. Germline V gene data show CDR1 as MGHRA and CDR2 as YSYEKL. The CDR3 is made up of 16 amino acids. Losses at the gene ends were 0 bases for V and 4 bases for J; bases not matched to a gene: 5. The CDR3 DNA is TGCGCCAGCAGCCAAGAGCCTATAGCGGGAGGGTACGAGCAGTACTTC. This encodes CASSQEPIAGGYEQYF.

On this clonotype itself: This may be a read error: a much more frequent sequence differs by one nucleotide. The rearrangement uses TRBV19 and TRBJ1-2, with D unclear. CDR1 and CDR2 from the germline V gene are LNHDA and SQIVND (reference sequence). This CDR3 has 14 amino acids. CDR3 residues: CASSMLEAGYGYAF. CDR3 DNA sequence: TGTGCCAGTAGTATGTTGGAAGCCGGGTATGGCTACGCCTTC. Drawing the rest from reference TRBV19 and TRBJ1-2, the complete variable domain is DGGITQSPKYLFRKEGQNVTLSCEQNLNHDAMYWYRQDPGQGLRLIYYSQIVNDFQKGDIAEGYSVSREKKESFPLTVTSAQKNPTAFYLCASSMLEAGYGYAFGSGTRLTVV.

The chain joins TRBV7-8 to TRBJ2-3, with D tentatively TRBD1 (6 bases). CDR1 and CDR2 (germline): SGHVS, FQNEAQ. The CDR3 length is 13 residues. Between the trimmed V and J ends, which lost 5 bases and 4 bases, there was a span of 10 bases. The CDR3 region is CASSEDRPDTQYF. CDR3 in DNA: TGTGCCAGCAGCGAAGACAGGCCAGATACGCAGTATTTT.